This is a list of T cell receptor beta chains from one sample in a study of blood T cells in healthy people across ages. MiXCR was run by TCRdb on the 5' RACE reads, yielding one entry per CDR3 protein. The table shows roughly 640,000 distinct CDR3 sequences, with around 31% occurring only once. What was sequenced was blood. The source of these receptors is an elderly woman in good health. The CDR3 runs from the conserved cysteine through the conserved F or W. A D gene is named only where the DNA matches it firmly. Clone sizes are given selectively: once, few, many, or a class where the clone is expanded.

j_gene	abundance	d_gene	v_gene	CDR3aa	CDR3nt
TRBJ2-3	many	.	TRBV20-1	CSAYLTGASSTDTQYF	TGCAGTGCTTACCTTACAGGCGCCTCTAGCACAGATACGCAGTATTTT
TRBJ2-1	few	TRBD2	TRBV7-6	CASSPGLAGTNEQFF	TGTGCCAGCAGCCCCGGACTAGCGGGCACCAATGAGCAGTTCTTC
TRBJ2-5	few	.	TRBV3-1	CASSQGPEQYF	TGTGCCAGCAGCCAAGGGCCTGAGCAGTACTTC
TRBJ2-1	many	.	TRBV11-3	CASSSGDGDEQFF	TGTGCCAGCAGCTCCGGGGACGGCGACGAGCAGTTCTTC
TRBJ1-2	many	.	TRBV5-1	CASRQRDGVYGYTF	TGCGCCAGTAGACAACGGGACGGCGTCTATGGCTACACCTTC
TRBJ1-6	.	TRBD1	TRBV27	CASSGYRGHNSPLHF	TGTGCCAGCAGTGGATACAGGGGGCATAATTCACCCCTCCACTTT
TRBJ2-1	.	TRBD1	TRBV14	CASSQDWTGYYNEQFF	TGTGCCAGCAGCCAAGATTGGACAGGGTATTACAATGAGCAGTTCTTC
TRBJ1-2	many	.	TRBV9	CASSPRGGANYGYTF	TGTGCCAGCAGCCCTCGAGGGGGGGCGAACTATGGCTACACCTTC
TRBJ1-4	.	.	TRBV3-1	CASSQDARINEKLFF	TGTGCCAGCAGCCAAGATGCCAGGATTAATGAAAAACTGTTTTTT
TRBJ1-6	few	.	TRBV29-1	CSVAQGRGENSPLHF	TGCAGCGTTGCACAGGGTAGGGGAGAAAATTCACCCCTCCACTTT
TRBJ1-4	.	TRBD1	TRBV7-6	CASSMVLGQGVDNEKLFF	TGTGCCAGCAGCATGGTTCTGGGACAGGGAGTTGATAATGAAAAACTGTTTTTT
TRBJ1-1	.	TRBD1	TRBV6-5	CASSYSAGQLHIEAFF	TGTGCCAGCAGTTACTCGGCGGGACAGCTTCACATTGAAGCTTTCTTT
TRBJ2-3	many	.	TRBV5-1	CASSLRTGYTDTQYF	TGCGCCAGCAGCCTCAGGACTGGGTACACAGATACGCAGTATTTT
TRBJ2-5	.	TRBD2	TRBV7-2	CASSATSGGGETQYF	TGTGCCAGCAGCGCCACTAGCGGGGGCGGAGAGACCCAGTACTTC
TRBJ2-1	few	TRBD2	TRBV9	CAGTDLLLAGGWNEQFF	TGTGCCGGCACCGATCTACTACTAGCGGGGGGCTGGAATGAGCAGTTCTTC
TRBJ2-3	.	.	TRBV5-1	CASSVTPTNEKLYF	TGCGCCAGCAGCGTGACCCCTACTAATGAAAAACTGTATTTT
TRBJ2-7	.	.	TRBV30	CAWSVADRLLYNEQYF	TGTGCCTGGAGTGTAGCGGACCGACTACTCTACAATGAGCAGTACTTC
TRBJ2-3	many	.	TRBV29-1	CSVDTSTDTQYF	TGCAGCGTTGATACTAGCACAGATACGCAGTATTTT
TRBJ1-1	.	.	TRBV5-1	CASSLGAGRASFF	TGCGCCAGCAGCTTGGGGGCAGGACGTGCGTCTTTCTTT
TRBJ2-1	many	TRBD2	TRBV27	CATGTSGGSSYNEQFF	TGTGCCACCGGGACTAGCGGGGGGTCCTCCTACAATGAGCAGTTCTTC
TRBJ1-2	.	.	TRBV30	CAWGTTPDYTF	TGTGCCTGGGGCACAACTCCCGACTACACCTTC
TRBJ2-5	many	.	TRBV20-1	CSARVGAGAQETQYF	TGCAGTGCTAGAGTAGGCGCGGGGGCCCAAGAGACCCAGTACTTC
TRBJ1-1	.	TRBD1	TRBV29-1	CSVTGTGNTEAFF	TGCAGCGTTACCGGGACAGGGAACACTGAAGCTTTCTTT
TRBJ2-7	few	.	TRBV27	CASTPDSRFNEQYF	TGTGCCAGCACCCCGGACAGCCGTTTTAATGAGCAGTACTTC
TRBJ2-5	many	TRBD2	TRBV20-1	CSAREALAGRFETQYF	TGCAGTGCTAGAGAAGCCCTAGCGGGGAGGTTCGAGACCCAGTACTTC
TRBJ1-4	many	TRBD1	TRBV4-3	CASSRTGGTNEKLFF	TGCGCCAGCAGCCGGACAGGGGGCACTAATGAAAAACTGTTTTTT
TRBJ1-4	many	.	TRBV20-1	CSANNEKLFF	TGCAGTGCGAATAATGAAAAACTGTTTTTT
TRBJ1-5	many	TRBD1	TRBV7-2	CASSLVGTGLVSNQPQHF	TGTGCCAGCAGCTTAGTGGGGACAGGCCTTGTGAGCAATCAGCCCCAGCATTTT
TRBJ1-1	few	.	TRBV20-1	CSAGATGTNTEAFF	TGCAGTGCTGGAGCTACCGGGACGAACACTGAAGCTTTCTTT
TRBJ1-1	many	.	TRBV7-9	CASSLSSRVEAFF	TGTGCCAGCAGCTTATCATCCAGGGTGGAAGCTTTCTTT
TRBJ1-1	.	.	TRBV3-1	CASSRLSGSGTGAFF	TGTGCCAGCAGCCGGTTGTCGGGGTCCGGCACTGGAGCTTTCTTT
TRBJ1-6	few	.	TRBV5-6	CASSLDGESPLHF	TGTGCCAGCAGCTTGGACGGTGAATCACCCCTCCACTTT
TRBJ2-5	many	.	TRBV4-1	CASSHPDQETQYF	TGCGCCAGCAGCCACCCCGACCAAGAGACCCAGTACTTC
TRBJ2-3	many	TRBD2	TRBV7-2	CASSLGGGIGDTQYF	TGTGCCAGCAGCTTAGGCGGGGGGATAGGAGATACGCAGTATTTT
TRBJ1-2	many	.	TRBV7-2	CASSLDWNYGYTF	TGTGCCAGCAGCTTAGACTGGAACTATGGCTACACCTTC
TRBJ2-3	.	TRBD1	TRBV12-3/TRBV12-4	CASRDRGRDTQYF	TGTGCCAGCCGGGACAGGGGGCGAGATACGCAGTATTTT
TRBJ2-5	many	.	TRBV7-6	CASSTSGKETQYF	TGTGCCAGCTCCACGAGCGGCAAAGAGACCCAGTACTTC
TRBJ2-7	.	.	TRBV7-2	CGSSRDISYNEQYF	TGTGGCAGCAGCCGGGATATCTCCTACAATGAGCAGTACTTC
TRBJ2-3	many	.	TRBV7-3	CASSPIGVPGDTQYF	TGTGCCAGCAGCCCTATCGGGGTCCCCGGAGATACGCAGTATTTT
TRBJ2-1	many	.	TRBV11-1	CASSPGAGGLYNEQFF	TGTGCCAGCAGCCCCGGGGCAGGGGGACTTTACAATGAGCAGTTCTTC
TRBJ1-2	.	TRBD1	TRBV29-1	CSVRDRTNYGYTF	TGCAGCGTCCGGGACAGGACTAACTATGGCTACACCTTC
TRBJ2-1	.	TRBD2	TRBV7-6	CASSARLAVSYNEQFF	TGTGCCAGCAGCGCGCGACTAGCGGTTTCCTACAATGAGCAGTTCTTC
TRBJ1-2	.	.	TRBV5-1	CASSLEGAVGYTF	TGCGCCAGCAGCTTGGAAGGGGCGGTCGGCTACACCTTC
TRBJ2-6	.	TRBD1	TRBV11-3	CASSLGGGRGANVLTF	TGTGCCAGCAGCTTAGGAGGGGGCAGGGGGGCCAACGTCCTGACTTTC
TRBJ1-2	.	TRBD1	TRBV20-1	CSAKPGQSYGYTF	TGCAGTGCTAAGCCGGGACAGAGTTATGGCTACACCTTC
TRBJ1-1	.	TRBD1	TRBV2	CASIRDRATTEAFF	TGTGCCAGCATCCGGGACAGGGCCACCACTGAAGCTTTCTTT
TRBJ2-1	many	.	TRBV7-2	CASSLVKGSNEQFF	TGTGCCAGCAGCTTAGTAAAGGGGTCCAATGAGCAGTTCTTC
TRBJ2-7	.	.	TRBV20-1	CSAGNGSQGPYEQYF	TGCAGTGCTGGAAACGGGAGCCAGGGACCCTACGAGCAGTACTTC
TRBJ1-5	many	TRBD1	TRBV24-1	CATSDRVGQPQHF	TGTGCCACCAGCGACAGGGTAGGACAGCCCCAGCATTTT
TRBJ1-6	few	TRBD1	TRBV30	CAWSPGQGAGSPLHF	TGTGCCTGGAGTCCGGGACAGGGGGCAGGTTCACCCCTCCACTTT